The T cell receptor beta chain described here comes from a study of T-cell memory formation after mild COVID-19. Study-wide findings and caveats: CD4/CD8 balance characterized clones contracting day 15 to 85, and CD4+ skew characterized later expanders.

Points on this clonotype: The antigen remains undetermined.

Sample barcodes and UMIs were carried by the TCR alpha and TCR beta cDNA libraries that 5'RACE generated with constant-segment primers. TCRdb called the 5' RACE reads again in MiXCR, with one record for every CDR3 protein. This table holds roughly 340,000 distinct CDR3 sequences, 20% to 25% found once. Germline CDR1 reads MNHEY; CDR2 reads SVGAGI. The CDR3 is made up of 15 amino acids. J lost 5 bases, V lost 6 bases, and 7 bases had no gene match. The chain recombines TRBV6-5 with TRBJ2-2, with TRBD1 identical over 9 bases. The sample consisted of PBMCs or a T cell subset sorted from them (not recorded which). This clonotype was obtained from a man between 18 and 29 years old who had mild COVID-19 (a few samples of this study predate the infection). Cell type and time point are not known. The CDR3 DNA reads as TGTGCCAGCAGGGCACGAGGACAGGGGACCGGGGAGCTGTTTTTT. It is translated as CASRARGQGTGELFF.